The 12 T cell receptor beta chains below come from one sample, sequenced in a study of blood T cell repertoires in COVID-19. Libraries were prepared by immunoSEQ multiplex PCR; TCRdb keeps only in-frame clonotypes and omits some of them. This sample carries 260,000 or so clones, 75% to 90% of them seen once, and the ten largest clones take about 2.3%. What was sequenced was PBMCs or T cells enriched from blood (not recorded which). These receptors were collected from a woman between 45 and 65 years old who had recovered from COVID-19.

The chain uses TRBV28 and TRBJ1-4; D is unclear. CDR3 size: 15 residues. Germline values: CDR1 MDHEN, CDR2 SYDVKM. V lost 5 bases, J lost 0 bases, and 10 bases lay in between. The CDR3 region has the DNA TGTGCCAGCAGTCCACACAGTACAACTAATGAAAAACTGTTTTTT. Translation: CASSPHSTTNEKLFF.

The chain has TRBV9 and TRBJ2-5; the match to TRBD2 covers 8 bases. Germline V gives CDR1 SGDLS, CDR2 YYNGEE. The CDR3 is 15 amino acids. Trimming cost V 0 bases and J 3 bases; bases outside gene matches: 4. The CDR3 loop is CASSVGPAGEETQYF. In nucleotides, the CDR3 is TGTGCCAGCAGCGTAGGTCCAGCGGGAGAAGAGACCCAGTACTTC.

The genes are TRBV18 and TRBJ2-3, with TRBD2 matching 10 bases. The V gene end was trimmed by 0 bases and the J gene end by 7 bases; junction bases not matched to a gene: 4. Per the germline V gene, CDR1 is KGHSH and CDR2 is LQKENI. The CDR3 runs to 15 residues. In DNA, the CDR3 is TGTGCCAGCTCACCACCGCTAGCGGGGGTGCATACGCAGTATTTT. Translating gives CASSPPLAGVHTQYF.

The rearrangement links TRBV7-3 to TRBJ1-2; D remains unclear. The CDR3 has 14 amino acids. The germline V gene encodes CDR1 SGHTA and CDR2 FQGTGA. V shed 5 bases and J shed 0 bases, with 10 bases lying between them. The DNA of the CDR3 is TGTGCCAGCAGCCGGTCGTCCTCTAACTATGGCTACACCTTC. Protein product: CASSRSSSNYGYTF.

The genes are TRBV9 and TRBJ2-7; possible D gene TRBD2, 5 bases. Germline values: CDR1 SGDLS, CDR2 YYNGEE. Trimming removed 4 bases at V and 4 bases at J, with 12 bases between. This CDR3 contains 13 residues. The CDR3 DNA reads TGTGCCAGCAGCCTTAGTGAGGGTTACGAGCAGTACTTC. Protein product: CASSLSEGYEQYF.

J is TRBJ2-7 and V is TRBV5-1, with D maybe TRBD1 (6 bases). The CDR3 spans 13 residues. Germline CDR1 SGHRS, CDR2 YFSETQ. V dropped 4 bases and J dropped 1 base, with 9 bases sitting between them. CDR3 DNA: TGCGCCAGCAGCGTCACAGGGTCCTACGAGCAGTACTTC. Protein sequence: CASSVTGSYEQYF.

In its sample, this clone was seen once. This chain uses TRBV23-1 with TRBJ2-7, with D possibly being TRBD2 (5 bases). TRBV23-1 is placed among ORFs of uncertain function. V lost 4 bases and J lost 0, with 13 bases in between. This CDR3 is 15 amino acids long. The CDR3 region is CASSPPCEGSYEQYF. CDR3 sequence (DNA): TGCGCCAGCAGTCCGCCTTGCGAGGGCTCCTACGAGCAGTACTTC.

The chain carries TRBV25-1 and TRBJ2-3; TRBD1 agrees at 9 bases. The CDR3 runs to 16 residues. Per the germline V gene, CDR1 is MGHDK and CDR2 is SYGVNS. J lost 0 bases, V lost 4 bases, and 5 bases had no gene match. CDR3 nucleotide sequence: TGTGCCAGCAGTGCCGACAGGGGGACTAGCACAGATACGCAGTATTTT. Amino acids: CASSADRGTSTDTQYF.

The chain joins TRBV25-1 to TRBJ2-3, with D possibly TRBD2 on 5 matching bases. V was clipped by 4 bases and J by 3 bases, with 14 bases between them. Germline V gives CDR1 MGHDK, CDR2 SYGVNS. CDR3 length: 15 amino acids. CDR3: CASSAPQDFTDTQYF. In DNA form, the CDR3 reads TGTGCCAGCAGTGCGCCCCAGGACTTTACAGATACGCAGTATTTT.

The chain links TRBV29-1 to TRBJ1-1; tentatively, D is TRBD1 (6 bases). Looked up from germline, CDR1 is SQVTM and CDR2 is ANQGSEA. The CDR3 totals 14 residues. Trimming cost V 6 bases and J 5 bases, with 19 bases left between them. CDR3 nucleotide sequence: TGCAGCGTCGATATGGGAGGGCAGGGGACTGAAGCTTTCTTT. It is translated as CSVDMGGQGTEAFF. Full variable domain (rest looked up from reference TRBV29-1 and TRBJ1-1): SAVISQKPSRDICQRGTSLTIQCQVDSQVTMMFWYRQQPGQSLTLIATANQGSEATYESGFVIDKFPISRPNLTFSTLTVSNMSPEDSSIYLCSVDMGGQGTEAFFGQGTRLTVV.

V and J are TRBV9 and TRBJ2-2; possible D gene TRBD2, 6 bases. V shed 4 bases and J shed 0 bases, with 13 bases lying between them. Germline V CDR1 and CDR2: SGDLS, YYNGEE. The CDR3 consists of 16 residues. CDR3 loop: CASSILGLANTGELFF. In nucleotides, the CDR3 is TGTGCCAGCAGCATATTGGGACTGGCGAACACCGGGGAGCTGTTTTTT.

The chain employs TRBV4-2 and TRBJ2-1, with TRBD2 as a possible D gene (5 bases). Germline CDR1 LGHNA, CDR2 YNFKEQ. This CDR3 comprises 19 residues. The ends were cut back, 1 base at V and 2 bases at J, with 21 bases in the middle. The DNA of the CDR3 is TGTGCCAGCAGCCAAGCTCACTCGCCCCAAGCGGTAACCTACAATGAGCAGTTCTTC. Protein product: CASSQAHSPQAVTYNEQFF.